Reported below is one T cell receptor beta chain. Germline assignment: CDR1 KGHDR and CDR2 SFDVKD. Trimming left V 4 bases short and J 3 bases short, with 17 bases between. The CDR3 extends over 16 amino acids. As handled by the study authors: Amplification with reference gene primers provided the estimates of nucleated cell counts. Generated by immunoSEQ multiplex PCR, the TCRdb table keeps only in-frame clones and is missing some. The V and J calls and clone size were taken over from that table, and D and trimming were inferred from the DNA. The sample holds roughly 42,000 clones, about 90% seen once. This sample was included in a study of blood T cell repertoires in COVID-19.

The receptor's source is a man in his fifties with active COVID-19. The rearrangement links TRBV24-1 to TRBJ2-5; TRBD1 is a possible D gene (6 bases). The sequenced material came from peripheral blood. The CDR3 DNA sequence: TGTGCCACCAGTGAGGCGACAGGCGGTGGGGAAGAGACCCAGTACTTC. Encoded protein: CATSEATGGGEETQYF.